A selection of T cell receptor beta chains follows, all from one sample in a study of shared clonotypes between healthy human individuals. Data came from immunoSEQ multiplex PCR; TCRdb stores just in-frame clones and leaves some out. Of 1.4 million to 1.5 million clones listed, over 95% are singletons. The specimen sequenced was naive CD4+ T cells sorted from blood. The source of these receptors is a man aged 30-40 years in good health. Each CDR3 is given with its conserved first and last residue. Each record gives: D gene, clone size, J gene, V gene, CDR3 protein, CDR3 DNA. D genes are given only for firm matches. The size field is filled for only some rows; it gives once, few, many or a size class.

>-|-|TRBJ1-4|TRBV28
CASSSTPLGEKLFF
TGTGCCAGCAGCTCTACCCCTCTCGGTGAAAAACTGTTTTTT
>-|-|TRBJ2-6|TRBV18
CASSPPLAGTGANVLTF
TGTGCCAGCTCACCACCTTTGGCCGGGACTGGGGCCAACGTCCTGACTTTC
>-|-|TRBJ2-6|TRBV4-1
CASMNSGANVLTF
TGCGCCAGCATGAACTCTGGGGCCAACGTCCTGACTTTC
>TRBD2|-|TRBJ2-7|TRBV7-3
CASSLAGGPTYEQYF
TGTGCCAGCAGCTTAGCGGGAGGCCCTACCTACGAGCAGTACTTC
>-|-|TRBJ2-1|TRBV29-1
CSVRGGSGLPNEQFF
TGCAGCGTTCGAGGGGGGTCGGGACTACCCAATGAGCAGTTCTTC
>TRBD1|once|TRBJ2-5|TRBV29-1
CSVRGDRGKTQYF
TGCAGCGTTCGCGGGGACAGGGGCAAGACCCAGTACTTC
>-|-|TRBJ1-1|TRBV4-3
CASRGGSEAFF
TGCGCCAGCAGGGGAGGGTCTGAAGCTTTCTTT
>-|-|TRBJ2-2|TRBV7-2
CASSSGPHTTNTGELFF
TGTGCCAGCAGCTCAGGCCCTCATACGACGAACACCGGGGAGCTGTTTTTT
>-|-|TRBJ2-1|TRBV7-9
CASSLGGVRTYNEQFF
TGTGCCAGCAGCTTAGGAGGGGTCAGGACCTACAATGAGCAGTTCTTC
>-|-|TRBJ2-1|TRBV4-1
CASSQPLGGNEQFF
TGCGCCAGCAGCCAACCACTAGGGGGCAATGAGCAGTTCTTC
>-|once|TRBJ2-1|TRBV10-3
CAISQSGSSSYNEQFF
TGTGCCATCAGTCAGTCAGGGAGTAGCTCCTACAATGAGCAGTTCTTC
>-|-|TRBJ2-2|TRBV28
CASRSDPSGTGELFF
TGTGCCAGCAGATCAGACCCCTCGGGGACCGGGGAGCTGTTTTTT
>-|-|TRBJ2-1|TRBV19
CASSIRGAEYHNEQFF
TGTGCCAGTAGTATCAGGGGGGCGGAATACCACAATGAGCAGTTCTTC
>TRBD1|-|TRBJ2-1|TRBV29-1
CSAHIYPGQGRNEQFF
TGCAGCGCCCATATATATCCGGGACAGGGAAGGAATGAGCAGTTCTTC
>TRBD1|-|TRBJ1-1|TRBV7-9
CASSLKGGNTEAFF
TGTGCCAGCAGCTTAAAAGGGGGCAACACTGAAGCTTTCTTT
>-|-|TRBJ2-1|TRBV5-1
CASSLGSGNEQFF
TGCGCCAGCAGCTTGGGTTCAGGGAATGAGCAGTTCTTC
>-|once|TRBJ1-5|TRBV28
CASSFFGSNQPQHF
TGTGCCAGCAGTTTTTTTGGTAGCAATCAGCCCCAGCATTTT
>-|-|TRBJ2-5|TRBV19
CASSIRGLLGETQYF
TGTGCCAGTAGTATCCGAGGACTGCTCGGGGAGACCCAGTACTTC
>-|-|TRBJ1-3|TRBV7-6
CASSLVSGPGNTIYF
TGTGCCAGCAGCTTAGTGTCGGGGCCTGGAAACACCATATATTTT
>TRBD1|once|TRBJ2-5|TRBV27
CASSPGQGPRTETQYF
TGTGCCAGCTCACCGGGACAGGGCCCAAGGACAGAGACCCAGTACTTC
>TRBD2|-|TRBJ2-7|TRBV28
CASSLRDYPSYEQYF
TGTGCCAGCAGTCTCCGGGACTACCCGTCCTACGAGCAGTACTTC
>TRBD2|-|TRBJ2-1|TRBV7-2
CASSLVAGVTYNEQFF
TGTGCCAGCAGCTTAGTAGCGGGAGTCACCTACAATGAGCAGTTCTTC
>-|-|TRBJ2-5|TRBV5-1
CASSGTGGRETQYF
TGCGCCAGCAGCGGGACAGGCGGGAGGGAGACCCAGTACTTC
>TRBD1|-|TRBJ2-3|TRBV6-4
CASSGGQGATDTQYF
TGTGCCAGCAGTGGTGGACAGGGCGCCACAGATACGCAGTATTTT
>TRBD2|-|TRBJ2-2|TRBV7-9
CASQPTSGTTNTGELFF
TGTGCCAGCCAACCGACTAGCGGGACAACGAACACCGGGGAGCTGTTTTTT
>TRBD1|-|TRBJ2-7|TRBV6-1
CASSEAGRTGSYEQYF
TGTGCCAGCAGTGAAGCTGGGAGGACAGGGTCATACGAGCAGTACTTC